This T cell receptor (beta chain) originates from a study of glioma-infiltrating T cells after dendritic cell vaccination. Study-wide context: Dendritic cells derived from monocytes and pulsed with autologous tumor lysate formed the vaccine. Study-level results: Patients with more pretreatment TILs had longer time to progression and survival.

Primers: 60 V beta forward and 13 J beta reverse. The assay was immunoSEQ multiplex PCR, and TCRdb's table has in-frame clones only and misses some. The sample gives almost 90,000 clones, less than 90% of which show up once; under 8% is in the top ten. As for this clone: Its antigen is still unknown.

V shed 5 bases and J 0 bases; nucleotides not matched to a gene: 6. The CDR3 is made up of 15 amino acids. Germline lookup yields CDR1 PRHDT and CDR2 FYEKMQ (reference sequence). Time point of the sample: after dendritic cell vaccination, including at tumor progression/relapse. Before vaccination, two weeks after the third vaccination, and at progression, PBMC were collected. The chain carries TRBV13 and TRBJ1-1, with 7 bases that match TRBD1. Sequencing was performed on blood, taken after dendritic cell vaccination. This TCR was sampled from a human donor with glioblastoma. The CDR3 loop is CASSLTGQLNTEAFF. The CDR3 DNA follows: TGTGCCAGCAGCCTAACGGGACAGTTGAACACTGAAGCTTTCTTT.